The 20 T cell receptor beta chains given below trace back to one sample, sequenced in a study of blood T cell repertoires in COVID-19. Only in-frame clones appear in the TCRdb table, and some are missing; sequencing was by immunoSEQ multiplex PCR. The sample comprises about 190,000 clones, approximately 90% of which are singletons, and roughly 6.2% rests with the top ten. The sample consisted of peripheral blood. These TCRs come from a woman aged 40 to 50 who had recovered from COVID-19.

This chain uses TRBV29-1 with TRBJ2-1, with TRBD1 matching over 7 bases. This CDR3 is 13 amino acids long. Germline assignment: CDR1 SQVTM and CDR2 ANQGSEA. J gave up 5 bases and V 7 bases, and 8 bases lay outside the gene matches. The CDR3 spells CSASRDSNNEQFF. In DNA, the CDR3 is TGCAGCGCCAGTCGGGACAGCAACAATGAGCAGTTCTTC.

This clone was detected a few times. This chain uses TRBV9 with TRBJ1-2; 11 nucleotides agree with TRBD1. V trimming: 4 bases; J trimming: 2 bases; junction bases outside the gene matches: 4. The length of the CDR3 is 15 residues. CDR1 SGDLS and CDR2 YYNGEE come from the germline V gene. The CDR3 is CASSLRTGGNYGYTF. The CDR3 region has the DNA TGTGCCAGCAGCCTGCGGACAGGGGGCAACTATGGCTACACCTTC.

The V gene is TRBV28, the J gene TRBJ2-7; 11 nucleotides align to TRBD1. From germline, CDR1 is MDHEN and CDR2 SYDVKM. The CDR3 consists of 15 residues. V was clipped by 5 bases and J by 4 bases; unmatched bases: 7. The CDR3 loop is CASSGLGQGEYEQYF. In nucleotides, the CDR3 is TGTGCCAGCAGTGGGTTGGGACAGGGGGAATACGAGCAGTACTTC.

The chain recombines TRBV4-1 with TRBJ2-1; 9 nucleotides agree with TRBD2. The CDR3 is 18 residues long. The junction had 10 bases not matched to a gene; V was cut back by 1 base and J by 3 bases. Germline CDR1 is MGHRA and CDR2 is YSYEKL. CDR3: CASSQVRQRLADYNEQFF. The CDR3 bases are TGCGCCAGCAGCCAAGTGAGGCAGAGACTAGCGGACTACAATGAGCAGTTCTTC.

V is TRBV29-1 and J is TRBJ1-2; a possible D gene is TRBD1 (6 bases). Germline CDR1 reads SQVTM; CDR2 reads ANQGSEA. This CDR3 is 13 amino acids long. The V and J ends lost 4 bases and 0 bases respectively, with 9 bases between them. CDR3 amino acids: CSVARGTNYGYTF. For the CDR3, the DNA is TGCAGCGTTGCCAGGGGTACTAACTATGGCTACACCTTC.

The V call is TRBV5-1, the J call TRBJ2-7; tentatively, D is TRBD2 (5 bases). V was pared by 0 bases and J by 6 bases, with 13 bases between. The CDR3 runs 14 residues. Germline V gives CDR1 SGHRS, CDR2 YFSETQ. Here the CDR3 reads CASSLATGIGEQYF. The CDR3, as DNA: TGCGCCAGCAGCTTGGCCACGGGGATCGGCGAGCAGTACTTC.

The chain links TRBV11-1 to TRBJ2-7, with D possibly being TRBD2 (6 bases). Trimming shortened V by 5 bases and J by 2 bases, and 13 bases separated the two germline ends. Germline-derived CDR1 and CDR2 are SGHAT and FQDESV (reference sequence). This CDR3 has 14 residues. For the CDR3, the DNA is TGTGCCAGCAGCCAAGGGACTCCGACCTACGAGCAGTACTTC. Protein: CASSQGTPTYEQYF. The variable domain in full, completed from reference TRBV11-1 and TRBJ2-7, reads EAEVAQSPRYKITEKSQAVAFWCDPISGHATLYWYRQILGQGPELLVQFQDESVVDDSQLPKDRFSAERLKGVDSTLKIQPAELGDSAMYLCASSQGTPTYEQYFGPGTRLTVT.

The sample holds a few counts of this clone. The chain combines TRBV18 with TRBJ2-5, with TRBD1 matching 10 bases. The CDR3 sequence is 13 residues long. From germline, CDR1 is KGHSH and CDR2 LQKENI. Unmatched junction bases numbered 4, after V lost 8 bases and J lost 4 bases. The CDR3 reads CASSDRGRETQYF. The CDR3 DNA sequence: TGTGCCAGCAGCGACAGGGGGCGAGAGACCCAGTACTTC.

CDR3 coding DNA: TGTGCCAGCAATCGCCTAGCGCCGAGCACAGATACGCAGTATTTT. Protein sequence: CASNRLAPSTDTQYF. The V and J genes are TRBV2 and TRBJ2-3; D might be TRBD2 (6 bases). With 7 bases removed from V and 0 bases from J, the gap between germline ends came to 14 bases. This CDR3 contains 15 residues. CDR1 is SNHLY and CDR2 is FYNNEI in the germline V gene.

The rearrangement uses TRBV2 and TRBJ2-1; no definite D call. The CDR3 is made up of 13 amino acids. Germline V gene data show CDR1 as SNHLY and CDR2 as FYNNEI. The V and J ends lost 4 bases and 10 bases respectively, with 14 bases between them. The CDR3 here is CASSGRRFPEQFF. The CDR3 nucleotides are TGTGCCAGCAGTGGTCGCAGATTTCCGGAGCAGTTCTTC.

The rearrangement joins TRBV11-2 to TRBJ2-1; 14 positions agree with TRBD2. Germline CDR1 and CDR2: SGHAT and FQNNGV. V gave up 6 bases and J gave up 0 bases; unmatched junction bases: 10. CDR3 length: 19 residues. The CDR3 loop reads CASRGWTSGRTSSYNEQFF. In DNA, the CDR3 is TGTGCCAGCAGAGGATGGACTAGCGGGAGGACTAGCTCCTACAATGAGCAGTTCTTC.

The chain recombines TRBV19 with TRBJ2-1; TRBD2 matches at 8 bases. This CDR3 is built from 12 residues. With V trimmed by 6 bases and J by 8 bases, 3 bases remained unmatched. From germline, CDR1 is LNHDA and CDR2 SQIVND (reference sequence). The CDR3 spells CASRGLGDEQFF. The CDR3 DNA sequence: TGTGCCAGTAGGGGACTAGGGGATGAGCAGTTCTTC.

This clone was detected a few times. The CDR3 reads CATSGQGITGELFF. In DNA form, the CDR3 reads TGTGCCACCTCCGGGCAGGGGATTACCGGGGAGCTGTTTTTT. The rearrangement uses TRBV24-1 and TRBJ2-2; maybe TRBD1 (6 bases). V dropped 9 bases and J dropped 5 bases, with 15 bases sitting between them. Germline V gives CDR1 KGHDR, CDR2 SFDVKD. The CDR3 has 14 amino acids.

The chain joins TRBV9 to TRBJ1-3; TRBD1 is a possible D gene (6 bases). The ends were cut back, 1 base at V and 4 bases at J, with 9 bases in the middle. Germline CDR1 and CDR2: SGDLS and YYNGEE. This CDR3 has 14 residues. The CDR3: CASSVMGAGNTIYF. The CDR3 bases are TGTGCCAGCAGCGTAATGGGGGCGGGAAACACCATATATTTT.

The chain links TRBV7-8 to TRBJ1-5; no reliable D call. The CDR3 consists of 13 residues. Germline CDR1 reads SGHVS; CDR2 reads FQNEAQ. V was cut by 5 bases and J by 4 bases, with 9 bases left in between. The CDR3 loop is CASSPHRNQPQHF. For the CDR3, the DNA is TGTGCCAGCAGCCCCCACAGAAATCAGCCCCAGCATTTT.

The chain's CDR3 is CSVSRSDIDYGYTF. In DNA, the CDR3 is TGCAGCGTTTCTCGCTCTGACATCGACTATGGCTACACCTTC. The genes are TRBV29-1 and TRBJ1-2; D not resolved. Germline V gives CDR1 SQVTM, CDR2 ANQGSEA. This CDR3 comprises 14 residues. V was pared by 5 bases and J by 3 bases, with 16 bases between.

V gene TRBV30 combines with J gene TRBJ2-2; D gene ambiguous. CDR1 and CDR2 (germline): GTSNPN, SVGIG (reference sequence). The CDR3 is made up of 14 amino acids. V was shortened by 0 bases and J by 6 bases, with 11 bases between the two germline ends. CDR3 DNA: TGTGCCTGGAGTGTACTAAAGTTCCCCGGGGAGCTGTTTTTT. Protein sequence: CAWSVLKFPGELFF.

The chain has TRBV7-9 and TRBJ2-5, with 7 bases fitting TRBD1. V shed 5 bases, J shed 2 bases, and the junction held 5 bases outside the gene matches. Germline CDR1 is SEHNR and CDR2 is FQNEAQ (reference sequence). The CDR3 has 14 residues. The chain's CDR3 is CASSGWGQQETQYF. The CDR3 nucleotides are TGTGCCAGCAGCGGCTGGGGACAGCAAGAGACCCAGTACTTC.

The rearrangement uses TRBV19 and TRBJ1-6; TRBD1 matches 9 bases. V lost 3 bases, J lost 5 bases, and 5 bases stayed unmatched. The CDR3 consists of 16 residues. Germline lookup yields CDR1 LNHDA and CDR2 SQIVND (reference sequence). CDR3 DNA sequence: TGTGCCAGTAGTATCCGGACAGGGGCCGATAATTCACCCCTCCACTTT. Protein sequence: CASSIRTGADNSPLHF.

This clone was seen more than once but under ten times. The rearrangement links TRBV3-1 (or the pseudogene TRBV3-2) to TRBJ2-1, with 10 bases aligning to TRBD2. The CDR3 sequence is 14 residues long. Per the germline V gene, CDR1 is LGHDT and CDR2 is YNNKEL (reference sequence). Losses at the gene ends were 7 bases for V and 7 bases for J; bases not matched to a gene: 7. CDR3 coding DNA: TGTGCCAGCACCCCGGGACTAGCGAGTAATGAGCAGTTCTTC. This codes for CASTPGLASNEQFF.